Listed below are T cell receptor beta chains from one sample, sequenced in a study of shared clonotypes between healthy human individuals. The table came from immunoSEQ multiplex PCR; TCRdb's copy has only in-frame clones and leaves some out. Here the sample spans 1.5 million to 2.5 million clones, just under 95% being singletons. Sequences were obtained from naive CD8+ T cells sorted from blood. All receptors come from a man aged 18-30 years in good health. Each CDR3 is given with its conserved first and last residue. The D gene is left open where the match is weak. The size entry is marked missing in some rows and otherwise reads once, few, many or a size class.

d_gene	v_gene	abundance	j_gene	CDR3aa	CDR3nt
-	TRBV29-1	-	TRBJ2-1	CSVEEGRGGPNEQFF	TGCAGCGTTGAAGAGGGCAGGGGGGGGCCCAATGAGCAGTTCTTC
-	TRBV5-6	-	TRBJ2-7	CASSQGLEQYF	TGTGCCAGCAGCCAGGGTTTGGAGCAGTACTTC
-	TRBV4-3	-	TRBJ1-5	CASSQERGFSQPQHF	TGCGCCAGCAGCCAAGAGCGGGGATTCAGTCAGCCCCAGCATTTT
-	TRBV27	-	TRBJ2-7	CASSFLRGHEQYF	TGTGCCAGCAGTTTCCTGAGGGGCCACGAGCAGTACTTC
-	TRBV4-3	once	TRBJ1-1	CASSQLEGVDTEAFF	TGCGCCAGCAGCCAACTAGAGGGAGTTGACACTGAAGCTTTCTTT
-	TRBV6-5	-	TRBJ2-7	CASSLGGGEQYF	TGTGCCAGCAGTTTGGGTGGGGGCGAGCAGTACTTC
-	TRBV19	-	TRBJ1-2	CASSMVAYGYTF	TGTGCCAGTAGTATGGTTGCCTATGGCTACACCTTC
-	TRBV11-2	-	TRBJ1-5	CASSLGPTGLQPQHF	TGTGCCAGCAGCTTGGGTCCTACAGGGCTTCAGCCCCAGCATTTT
-	TRBV19	-	TRBJ1-1	CASSIEGWSTEAFF	TGTGCCAGTAGTATCGAGGGGTGGAGCACTGAAGCTTTCTTT
-	TRBV7-8	-	TRBJ1-6	CASSLGGNSPLHF	TGTGCCAGCAGCTTAGGGGGGAATTCACCCCTCCACTTT
-	TRBV14	-	TRBJ2-1	CASSFEWGVGDSEQFF	TGTGCCAGCAGCTTCGAGTGGGGGGTCGGCGATAGTGAGCAGTTCTTC
TRBD1	TRBV2	-	TRBJ2-5	CASSGWDRQETQYF	TGTGCCAGCAGTGGATGGGACAGACAAGAGACCCAGTACTTC
-	TRBV19	-	TRBJ1-5	CASTRDSNQPQHF	TGTGCCAGTACTCGGGATTCTAATCAGCCCCAGCATTTT
-	TRBV11-2	-	TRBJ2-2	CASSLGPGELFF	TGTGCCAGCAGTTTGGGGCCCGGGGAGCTGTTTTTT
TRBD2	TRBV7-3	-	TRBJ2-7	CASSLGPGGSSYEQYF	TGTGCCAGCAGCTTAGGGCCGGGCGGGAGCTCCTACGAGCAGTACTTC
-	TRBV9	-	TRBJ2-1	CASSVLVGGPGNEQFF	TGTGCCAGCAGCGTACTAGTCGGGGGCCCGGGCAATGAGCAGTTCTTC
-	TRBV6-5	-	TRBJ2-3	CASSLWGGSADTQYF	TGTGCCAGCAGTTTGTGGGGCGGTTCGGCAGATACGCAGTATTTT
-	TRBV2	-	TRBJ1-1	CASSEMGGWTEAFF	TGTGCCAGCAGTGAGATGGGGGGTTGGACTGAAGCTTTCTTT
-	TRBV5-6	few	TRBJ1-1	CASSLGVEAFF	TGTGCCAGCAGCTTGGGGGTTGAAGCTTTCTTT
-	TRBV13	few	TRBJ2-3	CASSLPSTDTQYF	TGTGCCAGCAGCTTACCCAGCACAGATACGCAGTATTTT
-	TRBV12-5	-	TRBJ2-7	CASGLVTGHLYEQYF	TGTGCTAGTGGTTTGGTAACTGGACACCTCTACGAGCAGTACTTC
-	TRBV4-1	few	TRBJ2-7	CASSQGTNYEQYF	TGCGCCAGCAGCCAAGGGACGAACTACGAGCAGTACTTC
TRBD2	TRBV5-1	-	TRBJ2-2	CASSLKAAGVTSGELFF	TGCGCCAGCAGCTTGAAGGCGGCGGGAGTGACCTCCGGGGAGCTGTTTTTT
-	TRBV7-6	-	TRBJ2-3	CASSLGAGSADTQYF	TGTGCCAGCAGCTTAGGGGCGGGATCAGCAGATACGCAGTATTTT
-	TRBV28	-	TRBJ2-5	CASGPVFEETQYF	TGTGCCAGCGGCCCTGTGTTCGAGGAGACCCAGTACTTC
-	TRBV9	-	TRBJ1-5	CASSLQGEIPQHF	TGTGCCAGCAGCCTCCAGGGAGAGATTCCCCAGCATTTT
TRBD1	TRBV7-6	-	TRBJ2-1	CASSADRGRRNEQFF	TGTGCCAGCAGCGCTGACAGGGGGCGTAGAAATGAGCAGTTCTTC
TRBD2	TRBV9	-	TRBJ2-7	CASSAGGGDYEQYF	TGTGCCAGCAGCGCCGGTGGGGGGGACTACGAGCAGTACTTC
-	TRBV28	-	TRBJ1-1	CASSSLRQTNTEAFF	TGTGCCAGCAGTTCCTTGCGACAGACGAACACTGAAGCTTTCTTT
TRBD1	TRBV30	-	TRBJ1-6	CASGSQGDNSPLHF	TGTGCCTCCGGCTCCCAGGGGGACAATTCACCCCTCCACTTT